The 19 T cell receptor beta chains given below trace back to one sample, sequenced in a study of blood T cell repertoires in COVID-19. Assay used: immunoSEQ multiplex PCR; TCRdb lists only in-frame clones, some missing. There are 200,000 to 250,000 clones in the sample; 82% occur only once, and 3% to 4.5% lies in the top ten. The sequenced material came from peripheral blood. These receptors were collected from a woman older than 75 with acute or convalescent COVID-19.

The chain uses TRBV29-1 and TRBJ2-1; the D is unclear. Per the germline V gene, CDR1 is SQVTM and CDR2 is ANQGSEA. V was cut by 4 bases and J by 2 bases, with 6 bases left in between. This CDR3 region has 12 residues. The CDR3: CSVGGTYNEQFF. The CDR3 coding sequence is TGCAGCGTTGGCGGAACCTACAATGAGCAGTTCTTC.

The chain is built from TRBV11-2 and TRBJ2-5; tentative D call: TRBD1 (6 bases). The CDR3 extends over 16 amino acids. Looked up from germline, CDR1 is SGHAT and CDR2 is FQNNGV. Trimming cost V 5 bases and J 2 bases, with 18 bases left between them. CDR3: CASSPSRGGLQETQYF. The DNA of the CDR3 is TGTGCCAGCAGCCCCTCAAGAGGGGGTCTGCAAGAGACCCAGTACTTC.

The chain is built from TRBV6-5 and TRBJ2-7; TRBD2 matches at 10 bases. CDR3 length: 15 amino acids. The V segment lost 7 bases and the J segment 2 bases; nucleotides outside the gene matches: 8. Germline CDR1 and CDR2: MNHEY and SVGAGI. CDR3 sequence: CASTPTSGPAYEQYF. The CDR3, as DNA: TGTGCCAGCACTCCGACTAGCGGGCCGGCCTACGAGCAGTACTTC.

This clone has just one count. This rearrangement joins TRBV11-2 to TRBJ2-7; 9 positions match TRBD1. CDR1 is SGHAT and CDR2 is FQNNGV in the germline V gene. Germline trimming cut 3 bases from V and 0 bases from J; bases unmatched to any gene: 9. The CDR3 loop spans 17 amino acids. The CDR3: CASSLLPGTGISYEQYF. The CDR3 nucleotides read TGTGCCAGCAGCTTGTTACCCGGGACAGGGATCTCCTACGAGCAGTACTTC.

The gene calls are TRBV7-2 and TRBJ1-1; TRBD1 might be the D (6 bases). The CDR3 contains 14 residues. V lost 5 bases, J lost 1 base, and 11 bases lay in between. Germline V lookup: CDR1 SGHTA, CDR2 FQGNSA. As DNA, the CDR3 is TGTGCCAGCAGCCAGGGACACTCGAACACTGAAGCTTTCTTT. It is translated as CASSQGHSNTEAFF.

The chain joins TRBV9 to TRBJ1-4; D unclear. V was shortened by 0 bases and J by 6 bases, with 15 bases between the two germline ends. Germline CDR1 is SGDLS and CDR2 is YYNGEE. The CDR3 extends over 16 amino acids. The chain's CDR3 is CASSVGRGGADEKLFF. CDR3 nucleotide sequence: TGTGCCAGCAGCGTAGGGCGGGGAGGAGCGGATGAAAAACTGTTTTTT. The full variable domain, in which reference TRBV9 and TRBJ1-4 provide the parts outside the CDR3, is DSGVTQTPKHLITATGQRVTLRCSPRSGDLSVYWYQQSLDQGLQFLIQYYNGEERAKGNILERFSAQQFPDLHSELNLSSLELGDSALYFCASSVGRGGADEKLFFGSGTQLSVL.

The chain couples TRBV4-3 to TRBJ1-2; weak D call: TRBD1 (5 bases). CDR3 size: 17 residues. V lost 3 bases and J lost 1, with 18 bases in between. Germline CDR1 reads LGHNA; CDR2 reads YSLEER. This CDR3 is CASSQDITTAYNYGYTF. The CDR3 coding sequence is TGCGCCAGCAGCCAGGATATTACGACAGCTTATAACTATGGCTACACCTTC.

About this clone itself: Different DNA sequences within this sample yield the same CDR3. The rearrangement joins TRBV3-1 (or the pseudogene TRBV3-2) to TRBJ1-5; no firm D call. Germline CDR1 is LGHDT and CDR2 is YNNKEL (reference sequence). The CDR3 has 14 residues. V gave up 4 bases and J gave up 3 bases, with 10 bases separating them. The CDR3 here is CASSLTGDNQPQHF. CDR3 coding DNA: TGTGCCAGCAGCCTTACCGGGGACAATCAGCCCCAGCATTTT.

The chain links TRBV6-2 or TRBV6-3 to TRBJ1-5; D is undetermined. CDR3 length: 15 amino acids. Trimming took 0 bases from V and 3 from J, leaving 9 bases between them. CDR1 and CDR2 (germline): MNHEY, SVGEGT. The CDR3 protein is CASSYSAGSNQPQHF. CDR3 nucleotide sequence: TGTGCCAGCAGTTACTCTGCAGGCTCCAATCAGCCCCAGCATTTT.

This clone showed up just a few times. At the DNA level, this CDR3 is encoded by other sequences in the same sample as well. The chain recombines TRBV5-1 with TRBJ1-1; no clear D. This CDR3 comprises 13 residues. Trimming took 7 bases from V and 2 from J, leaving 12 bases between them. Germline CDR1 and CDR2: SGHRS and YFSETQ. The CDR3: CASRGTVNTEAFF. In nucleotides, the CDR3 is TGCGCCAGCCGGGGAACCGTAAACACTGAAGCTTTCTTT.

The chain couples TRBV11-3 to TRBJ2-5, with D perhaps matching TRBD2 (5 bases). This CDR3 spans 15 amino acids. Germline-derived CDR1 and CDR2 are SGHNT and YENEEA. V lost 5 bases and J lost 4, with 17 bases in between. Written as DNA, the CDR3 is TGTGCCAGCAGCCCCTCCCTGGGGAGAGGAGAGACCCAGTACTTC. It translates to CASSPSLGRGETQYF.

The chain recombines TRBV25-1 with TRBJ1-4; 7 bases line up with TRBD1. V gave up 6 bases and J gave up 7 bases; unmatched junction bases: 14. Per the germline V gene, CDR1 is MGHDK and CDR2 is SYGVNS. The CDR3 consists of 16 residues. CDR3 loop: CASSSSGGPIGEKLFF. CDR3 sequence (DNA): TGTGCCAGCAGCAGTTCAGGGGGACCAATCGGTGAAAAACTGTTTTTT.

The gene calls are TRBV5-6 and TRBJ1-6, with TRBD1 matching 9 bases. This CDR3 comprises 15 residues. Germline V gene data show CDR1 as SGHDT and CDR2 as YYEEEE. V gave up 4 bases and J gave up 6 bases; unmatched junction bases: 5. CDR3 sequence: CASSDDRGSNSPLHF. CDR3 nucleotide sequence: TGTGCCAGCAGCGATGACAGGGGGTCTAATTCACCCCTCCACTTT.

This chain connects TRBV5-1 to TRBJ2-7, with TRBD1 matching 9 bases. The V segment lost 3 bases and the J segment 1 base; nucleotides outside the gene matches: 5. This CDR3 is built from 15 residues. Germline-derived CDR1 and CDR2 are SGHRS and YFSETQ. CDR3 protein: CASSSGQGRSYEQYF. The CDR3 DNA is TGCGCCAGCAGCTCAGGACAGGGGAGGTCCTACGAGCAGTACTTC.

This chain uses TRBV25-1 with TRBJ1-2; D gene unclear. This CDR3 is built from 11 residues. The germline gives CDR1 MGHDK, CDR2 SYGVNS. V was trimmed by 2 bases and J by 8 bases, leaving 6 bases between them. The CDR3 DNA reads as TGTGCCAGCAGTGAAACGGGGGGCTACACCTTC. It is translated as CASSETGGYTF.

V is TRBV5-1 and J is TRBJ2-1; a weak D match, TRBD2 (6 bases). CDR3 length: 15 residues. Trimming shortened V by 0 bases and J by 12 bases, and 19 bases separated the two germline ends. CDR1 and CDR2 from the germline V gene are SGHRS and YFSETQ. CDR3 sequence reads: CASSLAASAGGGQFF. The CDR3 DNA sequence: TGCGCCAGCAGCTTGGCAGCTAGCGCCGGGGGTGGGCAGTTCTTC.

A word on this clone: Within the sample, other DNA sequences also encode this same CDR3. The chain couples TRBV3-1 (or the pseudogene TRBV3-2) to TRBJ1-2, with D maybe TRBD1 (6 bases). The CDR3 extends over 15 amino acids. Germline values: CDR1 LGHDT, CDR2 YNNKEL (reference sequence). Trimming left V 2 bases short and J 4 bases short, with 14 bases between. Here the CDR3 DNA reads TGTGCCAGCAGCCAATCCGGGGGGCGCGGCTATGGCTACACCTTC. The encoded protein is CASSQSGGRGYGYTF.

This chain uses TRBV4-3 with TRBJ1-3; unclear D gene. The CDR3 is made up of 16 amino acids. Trimming removed 1 base at V and 2 bases at J, with 12 bases between. The V gene's germline CDR1 is LGHNA and CDR2 YSLEER. The CDR3 loop is CASSQGTGGTGNTIYF. CDR3 DNA: TGCGCCAGCAGCCAAGGGACGGGAGGAACTGGAAACACCATATATTTT.

The chain links TRBV6-2 or TRBV6-3 to TRBJ2-7; perhaps TRBD2 as D (5 bases). The CDR3 contains 13 residues. The ends were cut back, 6 bases at V and 3 bases at J, with 12 bases in the middle. Germline V gene sequence: CDR1 MNHEY, CDR2 SVGEGT. CDR3 loop: CASSRTESYEQYF. In nucleotides, the CDR3 is TGTGCCAGCAGCCGGACTGAGAGCTACGAGCAGTACTTC.